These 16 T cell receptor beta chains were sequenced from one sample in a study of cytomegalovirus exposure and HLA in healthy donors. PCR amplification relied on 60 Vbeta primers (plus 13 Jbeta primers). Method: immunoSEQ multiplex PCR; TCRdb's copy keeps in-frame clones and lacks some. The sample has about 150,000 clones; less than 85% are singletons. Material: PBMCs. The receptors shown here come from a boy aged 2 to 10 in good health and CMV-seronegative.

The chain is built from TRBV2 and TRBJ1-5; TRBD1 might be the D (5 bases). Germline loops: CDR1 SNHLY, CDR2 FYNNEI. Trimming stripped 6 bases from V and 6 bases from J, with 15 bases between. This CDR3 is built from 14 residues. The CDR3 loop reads CASSPDGALQPQHF. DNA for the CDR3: TGTGCCAGCAGCCCAGATGGGGCTCTTCAGCCCCAGCATTTT.

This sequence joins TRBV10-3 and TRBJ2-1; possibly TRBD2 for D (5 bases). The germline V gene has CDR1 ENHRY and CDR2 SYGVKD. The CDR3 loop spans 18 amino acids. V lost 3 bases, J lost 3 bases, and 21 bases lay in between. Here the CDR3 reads CAISDEGATSDDYNEQFF. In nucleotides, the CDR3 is TGTGCCATCAGTGATGAGGGAGCAACCTCAGATGACTACAATGAGCAGTTCTTC.

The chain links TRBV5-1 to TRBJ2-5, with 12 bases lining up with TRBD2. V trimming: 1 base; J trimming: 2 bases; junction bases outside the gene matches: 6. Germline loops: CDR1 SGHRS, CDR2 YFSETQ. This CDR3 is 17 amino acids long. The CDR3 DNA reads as TGCGCCAGCAGCTTGAGGGGACTAGCGGGCCTACAAGAGACCCAGTACTTC. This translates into CASSLRGLAGLQETQYF.

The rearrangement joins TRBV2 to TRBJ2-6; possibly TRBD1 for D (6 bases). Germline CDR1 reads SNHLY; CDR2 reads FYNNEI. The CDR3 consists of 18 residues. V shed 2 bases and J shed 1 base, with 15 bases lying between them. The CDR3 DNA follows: TGTGCCAGCAGTGAATCGGGGCACAGGGCGTCTGGGGCCAACGTCCTGACTTTC. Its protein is CASSESGHRASGANVLTF.

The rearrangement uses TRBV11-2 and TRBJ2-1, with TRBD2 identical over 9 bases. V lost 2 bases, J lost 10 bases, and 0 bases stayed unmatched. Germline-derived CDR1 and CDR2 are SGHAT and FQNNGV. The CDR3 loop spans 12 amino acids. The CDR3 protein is CASSLLAGEQFF. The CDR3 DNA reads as TGTGCCAGCAGCTTACTAGCGGGGGAGCAGTTCTTC.

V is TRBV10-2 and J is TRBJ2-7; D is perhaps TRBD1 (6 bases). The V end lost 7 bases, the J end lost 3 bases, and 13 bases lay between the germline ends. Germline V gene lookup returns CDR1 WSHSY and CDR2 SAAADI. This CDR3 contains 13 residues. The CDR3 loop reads CASISDSNYEQYF. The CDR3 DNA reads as TGCGCCAGCATTTCGGACAGCAACTACGAGCAGTACTTC.

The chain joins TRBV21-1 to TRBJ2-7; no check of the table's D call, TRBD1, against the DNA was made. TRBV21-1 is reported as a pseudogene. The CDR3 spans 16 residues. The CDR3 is CASSKRMGQGAGEQYV. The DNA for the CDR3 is TGTGCCAGCAGCAAAAGGATGGGACAGGGGGCGGGTGAGCAGTACGTC.

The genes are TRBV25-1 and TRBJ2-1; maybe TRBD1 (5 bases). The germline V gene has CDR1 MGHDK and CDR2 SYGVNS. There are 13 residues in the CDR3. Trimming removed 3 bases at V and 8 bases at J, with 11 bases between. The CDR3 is CASSEGLVDEQFF. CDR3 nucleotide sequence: TGTGCCAGCAGTGAGGGGCTAGTCGATGAGCAGTTCTTC.

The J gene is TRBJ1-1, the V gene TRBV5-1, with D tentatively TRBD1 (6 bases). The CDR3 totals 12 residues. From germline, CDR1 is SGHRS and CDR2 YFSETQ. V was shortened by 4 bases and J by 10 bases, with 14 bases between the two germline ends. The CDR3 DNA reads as TGCGCCAGCAGCCAACCTCAGGGGAGAGCTTTCTTT. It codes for CASSQPQGRAFF.

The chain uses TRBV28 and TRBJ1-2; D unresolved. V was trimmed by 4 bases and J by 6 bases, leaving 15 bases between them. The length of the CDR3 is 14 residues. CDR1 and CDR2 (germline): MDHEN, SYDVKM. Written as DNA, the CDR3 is TGTGCCAGCAGTTATGGAGAGGAGTTGGATGGCTACACCTTC. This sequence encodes CASSYGEELDGYTF.

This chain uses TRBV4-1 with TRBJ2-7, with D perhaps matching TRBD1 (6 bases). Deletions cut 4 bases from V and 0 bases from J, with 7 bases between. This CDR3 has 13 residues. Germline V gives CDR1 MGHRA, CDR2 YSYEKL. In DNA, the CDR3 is TGCGCCAGCAGCCTGGACAGCTCCTACGAGCAGTACTTC. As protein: CASSLDSSYEQYF.

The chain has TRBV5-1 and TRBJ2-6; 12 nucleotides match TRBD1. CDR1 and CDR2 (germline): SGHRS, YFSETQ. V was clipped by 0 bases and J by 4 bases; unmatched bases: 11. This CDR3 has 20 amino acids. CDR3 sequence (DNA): TGCGCCAGCAGCTTGGCCGTCCCGGGACAGGGGGCGCCAGGGGCCAACGTCCTGACTTTC. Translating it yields CASSLAVPGQGAPGANVLTF.

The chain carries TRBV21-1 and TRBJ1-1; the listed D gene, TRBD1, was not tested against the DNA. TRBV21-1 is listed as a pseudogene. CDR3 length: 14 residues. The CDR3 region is CASSLRDRDTEAFF. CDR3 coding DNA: TGTGCCAGCAGCCTTCGGGACAGGGACACTGAAGCTTTCTTT.

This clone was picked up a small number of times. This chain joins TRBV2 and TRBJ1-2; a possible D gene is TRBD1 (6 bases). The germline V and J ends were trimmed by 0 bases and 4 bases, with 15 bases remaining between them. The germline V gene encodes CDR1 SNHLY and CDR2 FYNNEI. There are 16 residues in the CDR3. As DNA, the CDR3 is TGTGCCAGCAGTGAAGCGAGTAGGGGGGGCGGCTATGGCTACACCTTC. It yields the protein CASSEASRGGGYGYTF.

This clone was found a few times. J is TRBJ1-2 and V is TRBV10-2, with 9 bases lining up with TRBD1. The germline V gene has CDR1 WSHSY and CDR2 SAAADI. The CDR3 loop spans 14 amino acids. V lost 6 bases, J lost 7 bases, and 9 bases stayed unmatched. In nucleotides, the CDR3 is TGCGCCAGCAGCGCTACAGGGGGCGGTGGTGGCTACACCTTC. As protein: CASSATGGGGGYTF.

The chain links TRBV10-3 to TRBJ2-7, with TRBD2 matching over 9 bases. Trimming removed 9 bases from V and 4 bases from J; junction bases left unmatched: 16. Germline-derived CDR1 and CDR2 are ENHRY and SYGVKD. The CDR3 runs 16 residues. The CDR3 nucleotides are TGTGCCATATGGGCGGGAGGGCTCCGTGGGTCTTACGAGCAGTACTTC. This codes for CAIWAGGLRGSYEQYF.